This paragraph reports one T cell receptor (beta chain). The sample comes from a study of CD8+ T cells in alopecia areata. Following extraction, RNA underwent reverse transcription to cDNA, which served as the sequencing template. Sequencing used immunoSEQ multiplex PCR; TCRdb keeps in-frame clones, though not all of them. Among approximately 280,000 clones, roughly 64% were seen once, and the ten largest hold around 1.7%. Treatment of the sample: oral pan-JAK inhibitor, 5-10 mg twice daily. The CDR3 is 13 residues long. V was shortened by 1 base and J by 6 bases, with 10 bases between the two germline ends. Germline CDR1 and CDR2: SGHTS and YDEGEE.

This chain uses TRBV5-8 with TRBJ1-2; D is undetermined. The sequencing used CD4+ T cells sorted from blood, collected at week 24, from a patient treated with tofacitinib. This receptor was taken from a human donor with alopecia areata. CDR3 sequence reads: CASSLSGSNGYTF. As DNA, the CDR3 is TGTGCCAGCAGCTTGTCCGGGTCTAATGGCTACACCTTC.